This T cell receptor (beta chain) was documented in a study of T cells in Graves' hyperthyroidism and ophthalmopathy (dated by TCRdb to the late 2010s). Describing the broader study: Peripheral blood samples were taken at initial diagnosis, before any treatment was given. To identify TCR V-J signatures that set the groups apart, the researchers used a discovery cohort of 95 to 100 patients, made up of some 41 with Graves' ophthalmopathy and some 58 with stable Graves' hyperthyroidism. An independent validation cohort of under 20 hyperthyroidism patients and 17 patients who later progressed to ophthalmopathy tested prospective prediction of ophthalmopathy. The 100 discovery patients were randomly split 7:3 into training and test sets. In addition, the study compared T-cell repertoires in thyroid tissue and in blood from roughly six Graves' hyperthyroidism patients. After sampling, hyperthyroidism patients received methimazole starting at 30 mg daily, and ophthalmopathy patients received high-dose intravenous methylprednisolone. The paper reports TCR Vbeta CDR3 sequencing of roughly 140 peripheral blood samples: around 45 ophthalmopathy, roughly 80 hyperthyroidism and around 17 progressor patients.

Beyond this particular receptor, the publication reports: A model built on a 13 V-J signature distinguished ophthalmopathy from stable hyperthyroidism, reaching around 90% sensitivity and about 81% specificity in cross-validation and 80%/75% in testing. Most expanded thyroid clonotypes (frequency above 0.001) were also detected in blood, a finding suggesting that blood repertoires may reflect thyroid immune responses. No statistical method was used to fix the sample size in advance, and group allocation was not hidden from the investigators. In validation, the model predicted progression to ophthalmopathy with around 71% sensitivity and approximately 78% specificity, a median of about 6.7 months before onset.

The TCR beta CDR3 regions were amplified from the RNA transcripts. For the first round of RT-PCR on the TCR CDR3, the HTBI primer set was used together with the Qiagen OneStep RT-PCR kit. Libraries were constructed in a second round of multiplex PCR, after which size selection and purification were carried out. Paired-end sequencing of the libraries was performed with 100 bp reads on an Illumina HiSeq2000. The study's own analysis went as follows. SOAPnuke was used to process the raw data, removing reads that contained adapters or uncalled bases, had a mean Phred below 15, or lacked an exact match to the constant primer or identifier. COPE v1.2.5 was used to merge high-quality paired reads, and clonotypes were defined as unique nucleotide sequences. MiTCR v1.1 was used to align the clonotypes against IMGT TRBV, TRBD and TRBJ reference segments. The analysis was restricted to V-J combinations with a frequency above 0.0001, which together covered 99.2% of the repertoires. A TCS score was defined as the ratio between F50 (clonal expansion) and ExV (chaos), using BLOSUM62-based TCRdist between CDR3 peptides within each V-J. Welch's t-statistics and random forest reduced fewer than 550 V-J features to about 12, which were used in a naive Bayes classifier (R e1071). TCRdb reanalyzed the raw reads on its own, using fastp at Q25 for trimming and MiXCR for clone calling, and kept in-frame beta chains. Rows merge per CDR3 protein into single entries with the most common DNA and genes. TCRdb assigned the V and J calls; the authors' analysis was not used. Within this sample are around 520,000 distinct CDR3 sequences, with 12% to 15% of them counted one time only. The leading ten clones occupy about 14% of the sample.

This clonotype has a count of ten or more. Its antigen is currently not known. Base-call qualities are not available, and no considerably larger clone is one nucleotide away. Trimming takes 2 bases from V and 3 bases from J, and the germline ends sit 4 bases apart. The CDR3 spans 12 residues, from the cysteine through the phenylalanine. CDR3 DNA only is kept here, 36 bases in frame from base 1. Stable Graves' hyperthyroidism was defined as no progression to ophthalmopathy during 18 months of follow-up. Hyperthyroidism patients were aged 18 to 65 years and newly diagnosed, with disease duration of less than 2 months. Exclusion was applied to patients with uncontrolled infections, other autoimmune diseases, pregnancy or lactation. Diagnoses relied on clinical symptoms, serum thyroxine and TRAb, thyroid ultrasound and orbital computed tomography. Ficoll-Paque density gradient centrifugation was used to isolate PBMCs from 10 ml of fresh peripheral blood. Total RNA was extracted using Trizol reagent, and RNA quality was assessed on an Agilent 2100 Bioanalyzer.

The V gene is TRBV12-3 or TRBV12-4 and the J gene is TRBJ2-5; the D gene remains uncertain. Sequenced material: blood. This receptor was identified in a woman aged 40 to 50 with Graves' hyperthyroidism. The DNA sequence is given as TGTGCCAGCAGTTTAAGGAAAGAGACCCAGTACTTC. Translated, this is CASSLRKETQYF.